This TCR beta chain was profiled in a study of blood T cell repertoires in COVID-19. Under the authors' procedure: The assay estimated nucleated cells by amplifying reference gene primers. Assay: immunoSEQ multiplex PCR; the TCRdb copy retains only in-frame clones and omits some. V, J and clone size are those of that table, while D and trimming were read from the DNA. The sample carries more than 65,000 clones, about 93% recorded once. V lost 7 bases to trimming and J lost 1 base, with 10 bases between them. The length of the CDR3 is 14 residues. The V gene's germline CDR1 is MDHEN and CDR2 SYDVKM. Sequenced input: peripheral blood. This rearrangement joins TRBV28 to TRBJ1-4; D might be TRBD1 (5 bases). This TCR derives from a human donor in a cohort sampled during active COVID-19. In nucleotides, the CDR3 is TGTGCCAGCACTCCCGGGGGAACTAATGAAAAACTGTTTTTT. It codes for CASTPGGTNEKLFF.